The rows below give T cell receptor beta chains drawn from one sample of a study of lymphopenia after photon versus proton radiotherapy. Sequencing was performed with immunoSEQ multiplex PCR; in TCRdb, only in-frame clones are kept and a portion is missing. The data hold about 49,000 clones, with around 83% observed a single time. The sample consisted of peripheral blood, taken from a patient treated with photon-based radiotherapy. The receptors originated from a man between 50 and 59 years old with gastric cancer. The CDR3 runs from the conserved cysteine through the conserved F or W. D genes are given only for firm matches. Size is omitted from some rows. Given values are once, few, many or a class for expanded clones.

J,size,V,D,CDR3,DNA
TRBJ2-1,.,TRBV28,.,CASATGGSDTNEQFF,TGTGCCAGCGCGACCGGAGGTAGCGACACCAATGAGCAGTTCTTC
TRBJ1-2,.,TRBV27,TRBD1,CASAPTGYGYTF,TGTGCCAGCGCCCCGACAGGGTATGGCTACACCTTC
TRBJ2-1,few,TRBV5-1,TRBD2,CASSLGASGRGNEQFF,TGCGCCAGCAGCTTGGGCGCTAGCGGGAGGGGGAATGAGCAGTTCTTC
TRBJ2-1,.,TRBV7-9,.,CASSGRDWGYNEQFF,TGTGCCAGCAGCGGCCGGGACTGGGGGTACAATGAGCAGTTCTTC
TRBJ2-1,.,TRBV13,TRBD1,CASSSGTGGETYNEQFF,TGTGCCAGCAGCTCCGGGACAGGGGGAGAGACCTACAATGAGCAGTTCTTC
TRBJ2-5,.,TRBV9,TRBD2,CASSLGTSGQETQYF,TGTGCCAGCAGCTTGGGGACTAGCGGACAAGAGACCCAGTACTTC
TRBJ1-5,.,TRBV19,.,CASRNFGSNQPQHF,TGTGCCAGTAGGAACTTTGGCAGCAATCAGCCCCAGCATTTT
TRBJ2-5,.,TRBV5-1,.,CASSIAGGWIETQYF,TGCGCCAGCAGCATCGCAGGGGGGTGGATTGAGACCCAGTACTTC
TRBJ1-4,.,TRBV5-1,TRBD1,CASSLRSPGQNEKLFF,TGCGCCAGCAGCCTAAGATCCCCGGGACAGAACGAAAAACTGTTTTTT
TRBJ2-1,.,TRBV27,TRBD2,CASRGTIMVGDEQFF,TGTGCCAGCAGGGGGACTATTATGGTAGGGGATGAGCAGTTCTTC
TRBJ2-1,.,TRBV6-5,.,CASSSLSNEQFF,TGTGCCAGCAGTTCCCTTTCGAATGAGCAGTTCTTC
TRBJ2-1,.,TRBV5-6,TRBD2,CASSLSSGDEQFF,TGTGCCAGCAGCTTGAGTAGCGGGGATGAGCAGTTCTTC
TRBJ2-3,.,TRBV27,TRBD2,CASRFIRPGTSKWVTDTQYF,TGTGCCAGCAGATTTATAAGACCCGGGACTAGCAAGTGGGTCACAGATACGCAGTATTTT
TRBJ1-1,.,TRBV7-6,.,CASRLTVNTEAFF,TGTGCCAGCAGGCTAACAGTGAACACTGAAGCTTTCTTT
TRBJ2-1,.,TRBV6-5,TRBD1,CASTTSDRGDEQFF,TGTGCCAGCACCACCTCTGACAGGGGCGATGAGCAGTTCTTC
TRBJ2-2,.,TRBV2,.,CASSERQVSHTGELFF,TGTGCCAGCAGTGAGCGACAGGTCTCGCACACCGGGGAGCTGTTTTTT
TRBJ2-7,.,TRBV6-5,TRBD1,CASTKTGTYEQYF,TGTGCCAGCACTAAGACAGGGACCTACGAGCAGTACTTC
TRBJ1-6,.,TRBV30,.,CAWSSGESNSPLHF,TGTGCCTGGAGTTCAGGGGAGTCCAATTCACCCCTCCACTTT
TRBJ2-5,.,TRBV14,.,CASSQVAHRLETQYF,TGTGCCAGCAGCCAAGTAGCGCATAGGCTAGAGACCCAGTACTTC
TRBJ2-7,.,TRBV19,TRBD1,CASRMTGEHYEQYF,TGTGCCAGTAGGATGACAGGGGAACACTACGAGCAGTACTTC
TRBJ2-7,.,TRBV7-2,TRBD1,CASSFGTGKGYEQYF,TGTGCCAGCAGCTTTGGGACAGGGAAGGGCTACGAGCAGTACTTC
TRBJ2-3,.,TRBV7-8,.,CASSLGRVTDTQYF,TGTGCCAGCAGCTTAGGACGAGTCACAGATACGCAGTATTTT
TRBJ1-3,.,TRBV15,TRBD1,CATSRGDSSGNTIYF,TGTGCCACCAGCAGAGGGGACAGCTCTGGAAACACCATATATTTT
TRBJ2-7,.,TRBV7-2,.,CASSLAGGQGYEQYF,TGTGCCAGCAGCTTAGCGGGGGGGCAGGGCTACGAGCAGTACTTC
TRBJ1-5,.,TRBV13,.,CASSLGETVESQHF,TGTGCCAGCAGCTTGGGGGAGACAGTCGAGTCCCAGCATTTT
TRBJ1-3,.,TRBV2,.,CASRRTSASSGNTIYF,TGTGCCAGCAGGAGGACCTCGGCTAGCTCTGGAAACACCATATATTTT
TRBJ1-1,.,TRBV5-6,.,CASSLAQGLVNTEAFF,TGTGCCAGCAGCTTGGCACAGGGCCTAGTGAACACTGAAGCTTTCTTT
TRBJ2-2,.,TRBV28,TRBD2,CASSPITPAGGDTGELFF,TGTGCCAGCAGTCCCATAACCCCAGCGGGGGGCGACACCGGGGAGCTGTTTTTT
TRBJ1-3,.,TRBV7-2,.,CASSLTGNTIYF,TGTGCCAGCAGCTTAACGGGAAACACCATATATTTT
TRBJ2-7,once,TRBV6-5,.,CASSQGRDYEQYF,TGTGCCAGCAGCCAAGGCAGAGACTACGAGCAGTACTTC
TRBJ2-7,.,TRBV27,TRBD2,CATALRGSRDEQYF,TGTGCCACCGCGTTACGCGGGAGCCGGGACGAGCAGTACTTC
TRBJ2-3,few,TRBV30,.,CAWEGTDTQYF,TGTGCCTGGGAGGGGACAGATACGCAGTATTTT
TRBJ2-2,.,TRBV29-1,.,CSVDPRGREAGELFF,TGCAGCGTAGACCCCCGAGGCAGGGAAGCCGGGGAGCTGTTTTTT
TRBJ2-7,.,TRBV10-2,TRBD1,CASRSGQNYEQYF,TGCGCCAGCAGATCGGGACAGAACTACGAGCAGTACTTC
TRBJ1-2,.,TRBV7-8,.,CASSFGWDTGYTF,TGTGCCAGCAGCTTTGGGTGGGATACCGGCTACACCTTC
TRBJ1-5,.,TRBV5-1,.,CASSLSEWGAEQPQHF,TGCGCCAGCAGCTTGAGCGAGTGGGGGGCTGAGCAGCCCCAGCATTTT
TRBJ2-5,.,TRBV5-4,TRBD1,CASSLGTGGQETQYF,TGTGCCAGCAGCTTGGGTACAGGGGGTCAAGAGACCCAGTACTTC
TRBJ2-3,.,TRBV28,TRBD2,CASSRRTSGYGTDTQYF,TGTGCCAGCAGCCGACGCACTAGCGGCTATGGCACAGATACGCAGTATTTT
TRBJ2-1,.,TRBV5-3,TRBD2,CARSLYGRLAGVCNEQFF,TGTGCCAGAAGCTTGTATGGGCGGTTAGCGGGAGTGTGCAATGAGCAGTTCTTC
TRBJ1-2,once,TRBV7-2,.,CASRFTGSHGYTF,TGTGCCAGCAGGTTCACAGGGAGCCATGGCTACACCTTC
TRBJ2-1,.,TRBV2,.,CASSEGLAAYNEQFF,TGTGCCAGCAGTGAAGGCCTAGCTGCTTACAATGAGCAGTTCTTC
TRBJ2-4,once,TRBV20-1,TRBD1,CSAGQKNIQYF,TGCAGTGCGGGACAGAAAAACATTCAGTACTTC